The T cell receptor (beta chain) described here comes from a study of memory CD4+ T cells and cytomegalovirus serostatus. Background on the study: Healthy Belgian adult donors included 9 or 10 CMV-positive and 24 CMV-negative people.

This CDR3 is built from 14 residues. Germline CDR1 MNHEY, CDR2 SMNVEV (reference sequence). The V end was cut by 3 bases, the J end by 7 bases, with 13 bases between. Turning to this clone: Its antigen is not identified.

The sort gate was single viable CD3+CD4+CD8-CD45RO+ cells for memory CD4+ T cells. CMV serostatus came from serum IgG against pp150, pp28, p38, p52. Measured with immunoSEQ multiplex PCR; TCRdb has only the in-frame clones, and not every one. The sample lists 75,000 to 95,000 clones, about 85% occurring once. Broader study findings: The CMV-associated TCR signature appears largely within the CD4+ memory repertoire. Each of 60 to 80 CMV-associated TCRbeta sequences occurred in one to five individuals.

This rearrangement joins TRBV27 to TRBJ1-5; D uncertain. Sequenced input: memory CD4+ T cells from blood. This sequence originates from an adult in good health and CMV-seronegative. CDR3: CASSFGFRDQPQHF. CDR3 nucleotides: TGTGCCAGCAGTTTCGGGTTTAGAGACCAGCCCCAGCATTTT.